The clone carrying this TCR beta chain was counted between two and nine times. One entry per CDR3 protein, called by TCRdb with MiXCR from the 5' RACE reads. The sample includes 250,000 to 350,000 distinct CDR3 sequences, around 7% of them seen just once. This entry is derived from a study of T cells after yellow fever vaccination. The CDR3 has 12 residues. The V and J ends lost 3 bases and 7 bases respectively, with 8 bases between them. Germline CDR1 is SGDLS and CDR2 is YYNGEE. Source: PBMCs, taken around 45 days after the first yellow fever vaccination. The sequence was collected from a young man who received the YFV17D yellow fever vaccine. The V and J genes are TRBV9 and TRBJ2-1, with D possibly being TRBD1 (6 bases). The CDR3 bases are TGTGCCAGCAGCGCACAGGGAAATGAGCAGTTCTTC. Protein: CASSAQGNEQFF.